This TCR beta chain came from a study of graft-versus-host responses after intestinal transplantation. For the study at large: Recipients had multivisceral, liver-intestinal, or isolated intestinal transplants.

This CDR3 contains 15 residues. Germline values: CDR1 SGHRS, CDR2 YFSETQ. V trimming: 4 bases; J trimming: 2 bases; junction bases outside the gene matches: 5. Overall study findings and caveats: After transplant, early declines in HvG clones were associated with peak levels of circulating GvH clones.

Libraries were prepared by immunoSEQ multiplex PCR; TCRdb keeps only in-frame clonotypes and omits some of them. Counted here are about 50,000 clones, around 85% occurring once; the ten biggest clones make up 0.46%. As concerns this clone: What it recognizes is unknown.

This rearrangement joins TRBV5-1 to TRBJ2-2; 7 bases fit TRBD1. The receptor was isolated from a human donor who was the organ donor for an intestinal transplant. Sequences were derived from unstimulated CD4+ T cells sorted from spleen or lymph node cells, sampled before transplant. CDR3 bases: TGCGCCAGCAGCGGGGGACAGCTTAACACCGGGGAGCTGTTTTTT. This codes for CASSGGQLNTGELFF. Combining the CDR3 with reference TRBV5-1 and TRBJ2-2 gives the whole variable domain KAGVTQTPRYLIKTRGQQVTLSCSPISGHRSVSWYQQTPGQGLQFLFEYFSETQRNKGNFPGRFSGRQFSNSRSEMNVSTLELGDSALYLCASSGGQLNTGELFFGEGSRLTVL.